This T cell receptor (beta chain) was recorded in a study of response to subunit inactivated influenza vaccine. J gave up 9 bases and V 5 bases, and 8 bases lay outside the gene matches. This CDR3 has 15 residues. In its sample, this clonotype was seen many times. TCRdb itself ran the RT-PCR reads through MiXCR, one entry per CDR3 protein. The profile shows about 570,000 distinct CDR3 sequences, around 11% of them singletons. The sample was also linked to a second study, of T cells expressing NK-cell markers. That paper notes: Making the TCR beta cDNA relied on 5'RACE template switching with UMIs. Dominant NKG2C+ clonotypes made up roughly 1.0-7.0% of CD8+ T cells in roughly 6 donors. The study found these clonotypes also leading the CD3+CD56-NKG2C+ fraction in a few donors.

This clonotype originated in a man aged 45-65 years who received an inactivated influenza vaccine. Sample: PBMCs from blood, taken on the day of vaccination. The chain links TRBV12-3 or TRBV12-4 to TRBJ2-1, with 12 bases identical to TRBD2. CDR3 sequence: CASSLGLAGFGEQFF. In nucleotides, the CDR3 is TGTGCCAGCAGTCTCGGACTAGCGGGATTTGGTGAGCAGTTCTTC.